These 30 T cell receptor beta chains were all obtained from the same sample, sequenced in a study of CD8+CD57+ T cells in acquired aplastic anemia. Patients selected for sequencing had displayed CD8+CD57+ cell expansion by flow cytometry. For CDR3 and TCR beta VDJ profiling, genomic DNA was the template used. TCRdb re-called the reads through MiXCR, storing one row per CDR3 protein. This table holds 450,000 to 550,000 distinct CDR3 sequences, more than 25% found once. Sequencing was done on a sample of sorted CD4+, CD8+, or CD8+CD57+ T cells (not recorded which) from PBMCs. All receptors derive from a human donor with aplastic anemia.

The chain couples TRBV2 to TRBJ1-2; D unresolved. This CDR3 has 13 amino acids. Deletions cut 6 bases from V and 6 bases from J, with 14 bases between. The germline CDR1 and CDR2 sequences are SNHLY and FYNNEI. Written as DNA, the CDR3 is TGTGCCAGCAGCACGAACTGGAGTGATGGCTACACCTTC. It encodes CASSTNWSDGYTF.

This clonotype was counted a few times. CDR3 in DNA: TGCAGTGCTAGGACCCTGACAGAATACTCCTACGAGCAGTACTTC. It encodes CSARTLTEYSYEQYF. The V and J genes are TRBV20-1 and TRBJ2-7; D possibly corresponds to TRBD1 (5 bases). The CDR3 contains 15 residues. The V gene lost 3 bases and the J gene lost 0 bases, with 15 bases spanning the gap. Germline V lookup: CDR1 DFQATT, CDR2 SNEGSKA (reference sequence).

The V and J genes are TRBV20-1 and TRBJ2-7; 8 positions agree with TRBD1. V lost 3 bases to trimming and J lost 4 bases; unmatched junction nucleotides: 5. Germline values: CDR1 DFQATT, CDR2 SNEGSKA (reference sequence). The CDR3 loop spans 13 amino acids. The CDR3 region has the DNA TGCAGTGCTAGCTCAGGGGGCGAATACGAGCAGTACTTC. Its translation: CSASSGGEYEQYF.

Many counts were recorded for this clonotype. The chain couples TRBV5-6 to TRBJ1-2; 10 bases are shared with TRBD1. CDR3 size: 15 residues. V gave up 0 bases and J gave up 8 bases; unmatched junction bases: 7. The germline CDR1 and CDR2 sequences are SGHDT and YYEEEE. CDR3: CASSLVDRGTRGYTF. CDR3 DNA sequence: TGTGCCAGCAGCTTGGTGGACAGGGGGACGAGGGGCTACACCTTC.

This rearrangement joins TRBV3-1 to TRBJ1-2; no clear D. The CDR3 contains 15 residues. V was shortened by 2 bases and J by 1 base, with 11 bases between the two germline ends. Germline V gives CDR1 LGHDT, CDR2 YNNKEL (reference sequence). In DNA form, the CDR3 reads TGTGCCAGCAGCCAATTCGGCAGCCGTAACTATGGCTACACCTTC. Its protein is CASSQFGSRNYGYTF.

This clonotype has just a few counts. This chain connects TRBV4-1 to TRBJ1-2; D is undetermined. The V end lost 1 base, the J end lost 2 bases, and 8 bases lay between the germline ends. The CDR3 runs to 14 residues. CDR1 MGHRA and CDR2 YSYEKL come from the germline V gene. CDR3 in amino acids: CASSQVGRNYGYTF. The CDR3 DNA follows: TGCGCCAGCAGCCAAGTGGGGAGAAACTATGGCTACACCTTC.

The CDR3 sequence: CASSEGLAGGIYEQYF. CDR3 in DNA: TGTGCCAGCAGTGAAGGGCTAGCGGGGGGCATCTACGAGCAGTACTTC. The chain recombines TRBV25-1 with TRBJ2-7, with 11 bases lining up with TRBD2. CDR3 length: 16 amino acids. Trimming took 2 bases from V and 3 from J; bases not matched to a gene: 6. Germline CDR1 reads MGHDK; CDR2 reads SYGVNS.

The rearrangement uses TRBV5-6 and TRBJ1-1; a weak D match, TRBD1 (6 bases). The germline V gene has CDR1 SGHDT and CDR2 YYEEEE. The CDR3 extends over 14 amino acids. Trimming removed 3 bases at V and 3 bases at J, with 12 bases between. As DNA, the CDR3 is TGTGCCAGCAGCTCGGCAGGGGCCCACACTGAAGCTTTCTTT. As protein: CASSSAGAHTEAFF.

This clonotype occurred a few times. The chain employs TRBV3-1 and TRBJ2-7; TRBD1 agrees at 7 bases. This CDR3 region has 14 residues. Germline trimming cut 2 bases from V and 5 bases from J; bases unmatched to any gene: 6. CDR1 and CDR2 (germline): LGHDT, YNNKEL (reference sequence). CDR3 DNA sequence: TGTGCCAGCAGCCAAAGGACAGGTTTCCACGAGCAGTACTTC. Encoded protein: CASSQRTGFHEQYF.

This clonotype was counted at least ten times. The chain uses TRBV7-8 and TRBJ2-7; D not certain. Between the trimmed V and J ends, which lost 3 bases and 4 bases, there was a span of 7 bases. This CDR3 spans 12 amino acids. The germline V gene encodes CDR1 SGHVS and CDR2 FQNEAQ. The chain's CDR3 is CASSFIQYEQYF. DNA for the CDR3: TGTGCCAGCAGCTTTATACAGTACGAGCAGTACTTC.

This rearrangement joins TRBV20-1 to TRBJ1-4; unclear D gene. The V end lost 0 bases, the J end lost 0 bases, and 8 bases lay between the germline ends. The CDR3 runs to 15 residues. The germline V gene has CDR1 DFQATT and CDR2 SNEGSKA (reference sequence). CDR3 nucleotides: TGCAGTGCTAGAGACCTAAGGGCAACTAATGAAAAACTGTTTTTT. This translates into CSARDLRATNEKLFF.

This clonotype was counted many times. The chain combines TRBV5-8 with TRBJ1-5, with 10 bases fitting TRBD1. This CDR3 region has 15 residues. V trimming: 3 bases; J trimming: 6 bases; junction bases outside the gene matches: 6. Germline CDR1 reads SGHTS; CDR2 reads YDEGEE. This CDR3 reads CASSSGQGESQPQHF. CDR3 bases: TGTGCCAGCAGCTCAGGACAGGGGGAAAGTCAGCCCCAGCATTTT.

The chain recombines TRBV2 with TRBJ2-3; 8 bases match TRBD1. The CDR3 consists of 12 residues. Trimming at V came to 6 bases and at J to 5 bases, leaving 1 base not matched to a gene. Germline V gene data show CDR1 as SNHLY and CDR2 as FYNNEI. CDR3 in amino acids: CASSGQGDTQYF. The CDR3 DNA sequence: TGTGCCAGCAGCGGACAGGGAGATACGCAGTATTTT.

The chain is built from TRBV5-1 and TRBJ2-5, with 11 bases aligning to TRBD2. The junction had 11 bases not matched to a gene; V was cut back by 3 bases and J by 4 bases. Per germline, CDR1 SGHRS and CDR2 YFSETQ. This CDR3 is built from 17 residues. This chain's CDR3 is CASSSNLAGGPRETQYF. The CDR3 nucleotides read TGCGCCAGCAGCTCGAACTTAGCGGGAGGGCCCCGAGAGACCCAGTACTTC. Together with reference TRBV5-1 and TRBJ2-5, the CDR3 gives the full variable domain: KAGVTQTPRYLIKTRGQQVTLSCSPISGHRSVSWYQQTPGQGLQFLFEYFSETQRNKGNFPGRFSGRQFSNSRSEMNVSTLELGDSALYLCASSSNLAGGPRETQYFGPGTRLLVL.

This clonotype was detected many times. The rearrangement uses TRBV19 and TRBJ2-7, with D unclear. Trimming took off 5 bases at V and 2 bases at J, with 7 bases between the two ends. The CDR3 sequence is 12 residues long. CDR1 LNHDA and CDR2 SQIVND come from the germline V gene (reference sequence). The CDR3 DNA reads as TGTGCCAGTAGTCGAGCCACCTACGAGCAGTACTTC. Translated, it gives CASSRATYEQYF.

This clonotype has just a few counts. V usage is TRBV3-1 and J usage is TRBJ1-6; weak D call: TRBD1 (5 bases). CDR1 and CDR2 from the germline V gene are LGHDT and YNNKEL (reference sequence). The CDR3 sequence is 14 residues long. Trimming removed 3 bases at V and 7 bases at J, with 10 bases between. The CDR3 coding sequence is TGTGCCAGCAGCCATTCAGGGAAAAATTCACCCCTCCACTTT. This gives the protein CASSHSGKNSPLHF. Combining the CDR3 with reference TRBV3-1 and TRBJ1-6 gives the whole variable domain DTAVSQTPKYLVTQMGNDKSIKCEQNLGHDTMYWYKQDSKKFLKIMFSYNNKELIINETVPNRFSPKSPDKAHLNLHINSLELGDSAVYFCASSHSGKNSPLHFGNGTRLTVT.

This clonotype was recorded at least ten times. The chain joins TRBV7-2 to TRBJ1-5, with D hard to call. Looked up from germline, CDR1 is SGHTA and CDR2 is FQGNSA. V dropped 2 bases and J dropped 8 bases, with 7 bases sitting between them. CDR3 length: 12 amino acids. DNA of the CDR3: TGTGCCAGCAGCTTAAGCGGTGAGCCCCAGCATTTT. This codes for CASSLSGEPQHF.

This clonotype has a count of ten or more. The chain couples TRBV5-5 to TRBJ1-5; D is undetermined. Germline CDR1 reads SGHKS; CDR2 reads YYEKEE (reference sequence). V dropped 6 bases and J dropped 1 base, with 17 bases sitting between them. This CDR3 is built from 16 residues. The CDR3 nucleotides read TGTGCCAGCAACCCCCGATCGGGTGGAAGCAATCAGCCCCAGCATTTT. It is translated as CASNPRSGGSNQPQHF.

Details on this clonotype: This sequence may be a read error, since a much larger clone differs from it by one base. The conserved closing phenylalanine or tryptophan is absent in this CDR3, likely reflecting a read error. This sequence joins TRBV11-1 and TRBJ2-7, with 7 bases that match TRBD2. The germline gives CDR1 SGHAT, CDR2 FQDESV (reference sequence). This CDR3 is built from 16 residues. With 5 bases clipped from V and 7 bases from J, the junction kept 17 bases outside the gene matches. The CDR3 DNA reads TGTGCCAGCAGCCCACCGTCGGCGGGAGCCCTAAGTGAGCAGTACTCC. This sequence encodes CASSPPSAGALSEQYS.

This chain links TRBV24-1 with TRBJ1-1, with a weak D call TRBD1 (6 bases). The CDR3 has 12 amino acids. Germline assignment: CDR1 KGHDR and CDR2 SFDVKD. The V gene lost 9 bases and the J gene lost 6 bases, with 13 bases spanning the gap. The CDR3 coding sequence is TGTGCCACCGCACAGGGAGGGTCTGAAGCTTTCTTT. Translating gives CATAQGGSEAFF.

This clonotype was seen more than once but under ten times. Sequence at one end of the junction differs from germline and may be a read error. The rearrangement links TRBV5-1 to TRBJ2-2; 8 bases map to TRBD1. The CDR3 spans 14 residues. Germline V gives CDR1 SGHRS, CDR2 YFSETQ. CDR3 in DNA: TGCGCCAGCAGCCTGGACAGGGTAACCGGGGAGCTGCTTTTT. Translated: CASSLDRVTGELLF.

This clonotype was picked up many times. This chain joins TRBV7-9 and TRBJ2-5; TRBD1 matches at 7 bases. The CDR3 length is 14 residues. Germline assignment: CDR1 SEHNR and CDR2 FQNEAQ (reference sequence). V lost 6 bases, J lost 2 bases, and 6 bases stayed unmatched. CDR3 sequence reads: CASSYTGVQETQYF. Written as DNA, the CDR3 is TGTGCCAGCAGTTATACAGGGGTGCAAGAGACCCAGTACTTC.

The chain recombines TRBV19 with TRBJ2-6; D may be TRBD1 or TRBD2 (5 bases each). The CDR3 has 16 residues. In germline, CDR1 is LNHDA, CDR2 SQIVND (reference sequence). Trimming took off 5 bases at V and 3 bases at J, with 14 bases between the two ends. CDR3 in amino acids: CASSVTGAGGANVLTF. The CDR3 nucleotides read TGTGCCAGTAGTGTTACCGGGGCTGGTGGGGCCAACGTCCTGACTTTC.

This clonotype has more than one count but fewer than ten. The chain uses TRBV12-3 or TRBV12-4 and TRBJ2-5, with D tentatively TRBD1 (5 bases). The CDR3 contains 17 residues. With 2 bases removed from V and 3 bases from J, the gap between germline ends came to 19 bases. The CDR3 reads CASSLLFWGRSEETQYF. The DNA of the CDR3 is TGTGCCAGCAGTTTATTGTTTTGGGGCAGATCAGAAGAGACCCAGTACTTC.

The chain couples TRBV2 to TRBJ1-2, with TRBD1 matching over 11 bases. V was clipped by 4 bases and J by 6 bases; unmatched bases: 4. CDR1 SNHLY and CDR2 FYNNEI come from the germline V gene. The CDR3 loop spans 14 amino acids. The CDR3 loop reads CASSGRGQGDGYTF. Here the CDR3 DNA reads TGTGCCAGCAGTGGGCGGGGACAGGGGGATGGCTACACCTTC.

This clonotype has ten or more counts. V is TRBV10-3 and J is TRBJ1-1; D possibly corresponds to TRBD1 (5 bases). The CDR3 contains 15 residues. V lost 0 bases, J lost 5 bases, and 13 bases lay in between. In germline, CDR1 is ENHRY, CDR2 SYGVKD. This CDR3 reads CAISESRQGGTEAFF. The CDR3 nucleotides read TGTGCCATCAGTGAGTCGCGGCAGGGAGGGACTGAAGCTTTCTTT.

J is TRBJ1-1 and V is TRBV2, with 8 bases identical to TRBD1. V gave up 6 bases and J gave up 6 bases; unmatched junction bases: 6. The CDR3 is made up of 13 amino acids. Germline V gene lookup returns CDR1 SNHLY and CDR2 FYNNEI. The CDR3 here is CASSDRGLPEAFF. In DNA, the CDR3 is TGTGCCAGCAGCGACAGGGGATTGCCTGAAGCTTTCTTT.

This chain connects TRBV6-2 or TRBV6-3 to TRBJ1-6, with 7 bases matching TRBD1. J lost 4 bases, V lost 2 bases, and 14 bases had no gene match. From germline, CDR1 is MNHEY and CDR2 SVGEGT. The CDR3 extends over 19 amino acids. The CDR3 protein is CASSYTRDSSVRYNSPLHF. The CDR3 DNA is TGTGCCAGCAGTTACACCAGGGACAGTTCAGTTCGGTATAATTCACCCCTCCACTTT.

This clonotype was seen ten or more times. V usage is TRBV20-1 and J usage is TRBJ2-3; D is perhaps TRBD2 (5 bases). CDR1 and CDR2 from the germline V gene are DFQATT and SNEGSKA (reference sequence). This CDR3 contains 15 residues. The ends were cut back, 1 base at V and 1 base at J, with 12 bases in the middle. CDR3 loop: CSARGGVPGTDTQYF. Here the CDR3 DNA reads TGCAGTGCTAGAGGGGGAGTACCCGGCACAGATACGCAGTATTTT.

This clonotype was counted a few times. This chain joins TRBV3-1 and TRBJ1-5, with TRBD1 matching 7 bases. V was pared by 2 bases and J by 1 base, with 2 bases of the junction left unmatched. The CDR3 consists of 15 residues. Germline assignment: CDR1 LGHDT and CDR2 YNNKEL (reference sequence). The chain's CDR3 is CASSQTGASNQPQHF. The CDR3 DNA sequence: TGTGCCAGCAGCCAAACAGGGGCAAGCAATCAGCCCCAGCATTTT. Supplemented by reference TRBV3-1 and TRBJ1-5, the full variable domain reads DTAVSQTPKYLVTQMGNDKSIKCEQNLGHDTMYWYKQDSKKFLKIMFSYNNKELIINETVPNRFSPKSPDKAHLNLHINSLELGDSAVYFCASSQTGASNQPQHFGDGTRLSIL.